Shown below are 26 T cell receptor beta chains from a single sample sequenced in a study of T-cell memory formation after mild COVID-19. MiXCR, run by TCRdb on the 5' RACE reads, gives a single entry per CDR3 protein. The data show about 110,000 distinct CDR3 sequences, around 15% seen once. The specimen was PBMCs or a T cell subset sorted from them (not recorded which). Receptors were obtained from an adult woman who had mild COVID-19 (a few samples of this study predate the infection). Cell type and time point are not known.

The rearrangement joins TRBV5-6 to TRBJ1-5; D is undetermined. Between the trimmed V and J ends, which lost 1 base and 6 bases, there was a span of 11 bases. The CDR3 consists of 14 residues. The V gene's germline CDR1 is SGHDT and CDR2 YYEEEE. This CDR3 reads CASSLMPGGQPQHF. The DNA of the CDR3 is TGTGCCAGCAGCTTGATGCCAGGCGGTCAGCCCCAGCATTTT.

This clonotype has only a few counts. V gene TRBV27 combines with J gene TRBJ1-6; D is ambiguous. The germline V and J ends were trimmed by 3 bases and 11 bases, with 14 bases remaining between them. Germline CDR1 and CDR2: MNHEY and SMNVEV (reference sequence). The CDR3 runs 14 residues. CDR3: CASSLTGFLAPLHF. As DNA, the CDR3 is TGTGCCAGCAGTTTGACCGGTTTCTTGGCACCCCTCCACTTT.

The rearrangement joins TRBV24-1 to TRBJ2-1; 11 bases match TRBD2. In germline, CDR1 is KGHDR, CDR2 SFDVKD. V was clipped by 2 bases and J by 4 bases; unmatched bases: 3. The CDR3 totals 16 residues. The CDR3: CATSDSGLAAYNEQFF. The DNA for the CDR3 is TGTGCCACCAGTGATTCGGGACTAGCGGCTTACAATGAGCAGTTCTTC.

In its sample, this clonotype was seen a few times. The chain combines TRBV7-9 with TRBJ2-7; perhaps TRBD2 as D (5 bases). CDR3 length equals 14 residues. The V and J ends lost 4 bases and 6 bases respectively, with 16 bases between them. The germline V gene has CDR1 SEHNR and CDR2 FQNEAQ (reference sequence). The CDR3 region has the DNA TGTGCCAGCAGCTCAAGTCTCGTAGGAGGCGAGCAGTACTTC. Protein sequence: CASSSSLVGGEQYF.

There are a few counts of this clonotype. This chain uses TRBV5-4 with TRBJ2-1; perhaps D is TRBD1 or TRBD2 (5 bases each). Germline V gene sequence: CDR1 SGHNT, CDR2 YYREEE (reference sequence). V lost 4 bases to trimming and J lost 4 bases, with 15 bases between them. The CDR3 covers 15 residues. CDR3 sequence reads: CASSPEGPNYNEQFF. CDR3 DNA: TGTGCCAGCAGCCCTGAGGGGCCTAATTACAATGAGCAGTTCTTC.

There are a few counts of this clonotype. CDR3 sequence reads: CASSLARGLAGSEQFF. The CDR3 DNA sequence: TGTGCCAGCAGCTTAGCGCGCGGACTAGCGGGAAGTGAGCAGTTCTTC. The genes are TRBV7-2 and TRBJ2-1; 12 nucleotides agree with TRBD2. The CDR3 length is 16 residues. Losses at the gene ends were 0 bases for V and 9 bases for J; bases not matched to a gene: 6. The germline gives CDR1 SGHTA, CDR2 FQGNSA.

The V and J genes are TRBV15 and TRBJ2-3; TRBD1 is a possible D gene (5 bases). The CDR3 is made up of 15 amino acids. Deletions cut 9 bases from V and 4 bases from J, with 20 bases between. Germline assignment: CDR1 LNHNV and CDR2 YYDKDF (reference sequence). The DNA for the CDR3 is TGTGCCACTAGTCCGGCAGGGAAAGAAGCAGATACGCAGTATTTT. It encodes CATSPAGKEADTQYF. Full variable domain (rest looked up from reference TRBV15 and TRBJ2-3): DAMVIQNPRYQVTQFGKPVTLSCSQTLNHNVMYWYQQKSSQAPKLLFHYYDKDFNNEADTPDNFQSRRPNTSFCFLDIRSPGLGDTAMYLCATSPAGKEADTQYFGPGTRLTVL.

In its sample, this clonotype was seen many times. V and J are TRBV5-5 and TRBJ2-1, with D hard to call. V gave up 4 bases and J gave up 1 base, with 3 bases separating them. CDR3 size: 12 residues. Germline-derived CDR1 and CDR2 are SGHKS and YYEKEE (reference sequence). The CDR3 DNA is TGTGCCAGCAGCGGTTCCTACAATGAGCAGTTCTTC. Translating it yields CASSGSYNEQFF. The entire variable domain, with the rest obtained from reference TRBV5-5 and TRBJ2-1, is as follows: DAGVTQSPTHLIKTRGQQVTLRCSPISGHKSVSWYQQVLGQGPQFIFQYYEKEERGRGNFPDRFSARQFPNYSSELNVNALLLGDSALYLCASSGSYNEQFFGPGTRLTVL.

In this sample, this clonotype turned up a few times. The chain is built from TRBV29-1 and TRBJ2-7, with D perhaps matching TRBD1 (6 bases). Trimming took 4 bases from V and 2 from J, leaving 12 bases between them. In germline, CDR1 is SQVTM, CDR2 ANQGSEA. The CDR3 covers 13 residues. CDR3 bases: TGCAGCGTTGTGACAGGTTGGGCCTACGAGCAGTACTTC. This gives the protein CSVVTGWAYEQYF.

In this sample, this clonotype turned up a few times. The chain combines TRBV10-3 with TRBJ1-5; TRBD1 matches 10 bases. The CDR3 contains 16 residues. Per germline, CDR1 ENHRY and CDR2 SYGVKD. The V gene end was trimmed by 2 bases and the J gene end by 2 bases; junction bases not matched to a gene: 3. The CDR3 region has the DNA TGTGCCATCAGTGAGGGACAGGGGGTCGGCAATCAGCCCCAGCATTTT. Amino acids: CAISEGQGVGNQPQHF.

The CDR3 loop is CASSSWGDENIQYF. The CDR3, as DNA: TGTGCCAGCAGCTCGTGGGGGGACGAAAACATTCAGTACTTC. V and J are TRBV5-5 and TRBJ2-4, with TRBD2 as a possible D gene (6 bases). CDR3 length: 14 amino acids. The V end lost 3 bases, the J end lost 5 bases, and 12 bases lay between the germline ends. CDR1 and CDR2 (germline): SGHKS, YYEKEE (reference sequence). The whole variable domain, remainder taken from reference TRBV5-5 and TRBJ2-4, is DAGVTQSPTHLIKTRGQQVTLRCSPISGHKSVSWYQQVLGQGPQFIFQYYEKEERGRGNFPDRFSARQFPNYSSELNVNALLLGDSALYLCASSSWGDENIQYFGAGTRLSVL.

The chain uses TRBV11-3 and TRBJ1-1; D is unclear. The V end lost 5 bases, the J end lost 1 base, and 8 bases lay between the germline ends. Germline CDR1 reads SGHNT; CDR2 reads YENEEA. This CDR3 has 13 amino acids. CDR3 in amino acids: CASSPGQNTEAFF. The CDR3 bases are TGTGCCAGCAGCCCCGGTCAGAACACTGAAGCTTTCTTT.

This clonotype was seen a handful of times. The chain joins TRBV12-3 or TRBV12-4 to TRBJ1-2, with D possibly matching TRBD1 (5 bases). V shed 3 bases and J shed 4 bases, with 12 bases lying between them. There are 14 residues in the CDR3. The CDR3 is CASSFGGSSYGYTF. CDR3 sequence (DNA): TGTGCCAGCAGTTTCGGGGGTTCAAGCTATGGCTACACCTTC.

CDR3 protein: CASSQDHSGTSYEQYF. For the CDR3, the DNA is TGTGCCAGCAGCCAAGATCATAGCGGGACGTCCTACGAGCAGTACTTC. V is TRBV4-2 and J is TRBJ2-7, with 8 bases fitting TRBD2. Germline loops: CDR1 LGHNA, CDR2 YNFKEQ. The CDR3 covers 16 residues. Trimming took 0 bases from V and 1 from J; bases not matched to a gene: 5.

The gene calls are TRBV12-3 or TRBV12-4 and TRBJ1-2, with D possibly matching TRBD1 (5 bases). V was trimmed by 3 bases and J by 4 bases, leaving 9 bases between them. The CDR3 extends over 13 amino acids. Here the CDR3 DNA reads TGTGCCAGCAGTTTTACGCAGGGCTATGGCTACACCTTC. Protein product: CASSFTQGYGYTF.

The rearrangement joins TRBV7-9 to TRBJ2-3; maybe TRBD2 (5 bases). Germline loops: CDR1 SEHNR, CDR2 FQNEAQ (reference sequence). V was shortened by 3 bases and J by 2 bases, with 15 bases between the two germline ends. This CDR3 comprises 16 residues. CDR3 amino acids: CASSLVRVTYTDTQYF. The CDR3 DNA reads TGTGCCAGCAGCTTGGTGAGGGTAACGTACACAGATACGCAGTATTTT.

The chain uses TRBV7-9 and TRBJ2-2; TRBD2 agrees at 13 bases. CDR1 is SEHNR and CDR2 is FQNEAQ in the germline V gene (reference sequence). V was clipped by 8 bases and J by 4 bases; unmatched bases: 4. The CDR3 consists of 15 residues. The CDR3 nucleotides read TGTGCCAGCCCACGGACTAGCGGGGGCACCGGGGAGCTGTTTTTT. It translates to CASPRTSGGTGELFF.

This clonotype was recorded a few times. This rearrangement joins TRBV4-1 to TRBJ2-1, with D hard to call. The CDR3 totals 15 residues. Germline V gives CDR1 MGHRA, CDR2 YSYEKL. Trimming removed 4 bases at V and 0 bases at J, with 10 bases between. CDR3 nucleotide sequence: TGCGCCAGCAGCCCACTTTATCTCTCCTACAATGAGCAGTTCTTC. This codes for CASSPLYLSYNEQFF.

This clonotype was counted between two and nine times. The V and J genes are TRBV6-2 or TRBV6-3 and TRBJ2-1; D unclear. The V end lost 3 bases, the J end lost 3 bases, and 6 bases lay between the germline ends. This CDR3 is built from 13 residues. The germline V gene has CDR1 MNHEY and CDR2 SVGEGT. The CDR3 region is CASSYSLYNEQFF. CDR3 DNA sequence: TGTGCCAGCAGTTATAGTCTCTACAATGAGCAGTTCTTC.

This clonotype appeared a few times. This chain links TRBV6-5 with TRBJ2-3; unclear D gene. Germline values: CDR1 MNHEY, CDR2 SVGAGI. Trimming took off 4 bases at V and 1 base at J, with 12 bases between the two ends. The CDR3 is made up of 15 amino acids. The CDR3 loop reads CASSSSFGRTDTQYF. The CDR3 DNA reads TGTGCCAGCAGTTCCTCGTTTGGCCGCACAGATACGCAGTATTTT.

The chain joins TRBV30 to TRBJ2-7; 14 nucleotides align to TRBD2. J gave up 1 base and V 1 base, and 6 bases lay outside the gene matches. Germline CDR1 reads GTSNPN; CDR2 reads SVGIG (reference sequence). The CDR3 is 17 residues long. The CDR3 DNA sequence: TGTGCCTGGAGTGACCCTCGACTAGCGGGGGGGTCCTACGAGCAGTACTTC. This encodes CAWSDPRLAGGSYEQYF.

The V and J genes are TRBV9 and TRBJ2-3; 8 bases fit TRBD1. The CDR3 is 13 amino acids. J lost 3 bases, V lost 5 bases, and 2 bases had no gene match. CDR1 and CDR2 from the germline V gene are SGDLS and YYNGEE. The DNA for the CDR3 is TGTGCCAGCAGGGACAGGGATACAGATACGCAGTATTTT. Residues: CASRDRDTDTQYF. The entire variable domain, with the rest obtained from reference TRBV9 and TRBJ2-3, is as follows: DSGVTQTPKHLITATGQRVTLRCSPRSGDLSVYWYQQSLDQGLQFLIQYYNGEERAKGNILERFSAQQFPDLHSELNLSSLELGDSALYFCASRDRDTDTQYFGPGTRLTVL.

This clonotype was counted a few times. The V gene is TRBV5-1, the J gene TRBJ1-4; D is unclear. Trimming pared 4 bases from V and 3 bases from J, leaving 16 bases between. Germline V lookup: CDR1 SGHRS, CDR2 YFSETQ. This CDR3 spans 16 amino acids. The CDR3 DNA reads as TGCGCCAGCAGCGACAACATCCCGGTGGCTAATGAAAAACTGTTTTTT. It is translated as CASSDNIPVANEKLFF.

The rearrangement links TRBV20-1 to TRBJ1-1; D not certain. Germline V CDR1 and CDR2: DFQATT, SNEGSKA (reference sequence). Trimming removed 4 bases at V and 0 bases at J, with 9 bases between. The CDR3 loop spans 13 amino acids. The CDR3 DNA reads TGCAGTGCTAATGCAGGTTTGAACACTGAAGCTTTCTTT. It encodes CSANAGLNTEAFF.

This clonotype occurred a few times. J is TRBJ2-1 and V is TRBV4-2; 9 bases match TRBD1. CDR3 length: 16 amino acids. Germline CDR1 and CDR2: LGHNA and YNFKEQ. Germline trimming cut 0 bases from V and 8 bases from J; bases unmatched to any gene: 8. CDR3 nucleotide sequence: TGTGCCAGCAGCCAAGATTTGGGACAGGGTTCCGATGAGCAGTTCTTC. Protein product: CASSQDLGQGSDEQFF.

This chain joins TRBV12-3 or TRBV12-4 and TRBJ1-2, with 10 bases identical to TRBD1. The CDR3 contains 15 residues. V dropped 2 bases and J dropped 4; count of bases not matched to a gene: 4. The CDR3: CASSLSWDRGYGYTF. In DNA form, the CDR3 reads TGTGCCAGCAGTTTAAGTTGGGACAGGGGCTATGGCTACACCTTC.